The 8 T cell receptor beta chains below were found in one sample sequenced in a study of blood T cell repertoires in COVID-19. Sequencing was performed with immunoSEQ multiplex PCR; in TCRdb, only in-frame clones are kept and a portion is missing. Among around 80,000 clones listed, around three quarters were seen once. What was sequenced was peripheral blood. These TCRs come from a middle-aged man with active or convalescent COVID-19.

Notes on this clone: Other DNA sequences within the sample encode an identical CDR3. The J gene is TRBJ2-7, the V gene TRBV5-1; TRBD1 might be the D (6 bases). The CDR3 extends over 12 amino acids. V was trimmed by 4 bases and J by 4 bases, leaving 9 bases between them. Germline V gene sequence: CDR1 SGHRS, CDR2 YFSETQ. Here the CDR3 reads CASSLQGYEQYF. The CDR3 bases are TGCGCCAGCAGCCTACAGGGTTACGAGCAGTACTTC.

The chain has TRBV9 and TRBJ2-1, with 11 bases lining up with TRBD2. This CDR3 has 15 amino acids. Looked up from germline, CDR1 is SGDLS and CDR2 is YYNGEE. The trim removed 4 bases at V and 4 bases at J, leaving 4 bases unmatched. The CDR3 DNA follows: TGTGCCAGCAGCAGAACTAGCGGGGGTTACAATGAGCAGTTCTTC. It yields the protein CASSRTSGGYNEQFF.

V gene TRBV6-5 combines with J gene TRBJ1-2; no clear D. Germline V gene sequence: CDR1 MNHEY, CDR2 SVGAGI. V was pared by 0 bases and J by 8 bases, with 10 bases between. This CDR3 contains 13 residues. CDR3: CASSYSRGSGYTF. The DNA for the CDR3 is TGTGCCAGCAGTTACTCTCGGGGATCCGGCTACACCTTC.

CDR3: CASSLLAGVGSYEQYF. CDR3 sequence (DNA): TGCGCCAGCAGTCTTCTAGCGGGGGTCGGTTCCTACGAGCAGTACTTC. The V call is TRBV4-1, the J call TRBJ2-7, with TRBD2 matching over 10 bases. Germline-derived CDR1 and CDR2 are MGHRA and YSYEKL. After removal of 6 bases from V and 1 base from J, the junction contained 9 bases not matched to a gene. CDR3 length equals 16 residues.

CDR3 region: CASRQGVGTEAFF. CDR3 sequence (DNA): TGTGCCAGCAGACAGGGGGTTGGCACTGAAGCTTTCTTT. The chain couples TRBV7-2 to TRBJ1-1; 8 bases line up with TRBD1. The germline V gene has CDR1 SGHTA and CDR2 FQGNSA. V trimming: 6 bases; J trimming: 4 bases; junction bases outside the gene matches: 4. CDR3 size: 13 residues.

This clone is a singleton in its sample. The rearrangement uses TRBV7-8 and TRBJ2-7; D not resolved. This CDR3 is 14 amino acids long. V lost 5 bases and J lost 0, with 11 bases in between. CDR1 SGHVS and CDR2 FQNEAQ come from the germline V gene. The CDR3 spells CASSLSLSSYEQYF. The CDR3 DNA sequence: TGTGCCAGCAGCCTCTCCTTGAGCTCCTACGAGCAGTACTTC.

This clone has a single count. The J gene is TRBJ1-2, the V gene TRBV6-1, with TRBD1 as a possible D gene (5 bases). Trimming removed 2 bases at V and 4 bases at J, with 14 bases between. The germline CDR1 and CDR2 sequences are MNHNS and SASEGT. The CDR3 has 15 amino acids. CDR3 nucleotide sequence: TGTGCCAGCAGTGAAAACTGGGCAGGGTCCTATGGCTACACCTTC. Translating it yields CASSENWAGSYGYTF.

This chain joins TRBV7-7 and TRBJ2-3, with D possibly called TRBD1 or TRBD2 (6 bases each). V was shortened by 5 bases and J by 2 bases, with 17 bases between the two germline ends. Germline V CDR1 and CDR2: SSHAT, FNYEAQ (reference sequence). This CDR3 is built from 16 residues. The CDR3 DNA reads as TGTGCCAGCAGCCTAGGGGGGCCAGGGAACACAGATACGCAGTATTTT. Its translation: CASSLGGPGNTDTQYF.